This TCR beta chain was sequenced for a study of blood T cells in healthy people across ages. Primers used in a second PCR of roughly 6 to 11 cycles were a sample-barcoded 5' primer and a J-beta primer mix. TCRdb fed the 5' RACE reads into MiXCR, producing one record per CDR3 protein. Here the sample spans approximately 780,000 distinct CDR3 sequences, roughly 24% being singletons. As to this clonotype: The antigen remains undetermined.

This CDR3 is 15 amino acids long. Per germline, CDR1 DFQATT and CDR2 SNEGSKA (reference sequence). Study results and limitations: The long-lived group displayed more naive CD4+ cells, plus higher diversity, than the aged donors did. With age, beta diversity per million T cells declined roughly linearly, significantly by 40 to 50.

The same sample was also studied in work on T cells of mothers and their children.

This clonotype was sampled from a boy between 10 and 17 years old in good health. V usage is TRBV20-1 and J usage is TRBJ2-1, with 12 bases that match TRBD2. The J call is doubtful: the DNA matches TRBJ2-5 better. The specimen sequenced was blood. The CDR3 reads CSARKTSGRQETQYF. The CDR3 coding sequence is TGCAGTGCTAGAAAGACTAGCGGGAGACAAGAGACCCAGTACTTC.